This TCR beta chain derives from a study of T-cell reconstitution after alpha-beta-depleted transplantation in children. This clonotype showed up just a few times. Germline V gene data show CDR1 as SGHVS and CDR2 as FQNEAQ. Germline trimming cut 6 bases from V and 3 bases from J; bases unmatched to any gene: 5. The length of the CDR3 is 15 residues. Using unique molecular identifiers, the investigators prepared the TCRbeta library. Using its own MiXCR run on the PCR reads, TCRdb lists one record per CDR3 protein. Of fewer than 200,000 distinct CDR3 sequences listed, about 6.8% are singletons. The chain links TRBV7-8 to TRBJ2-3, with TRBD2 identical over 11 bases. This clonotype originated in a human donor who donated a stem cell graft to a child with Wiskott-Aldrich syndrome. This specimen was PBMCs from the stem cell graft donor, taken from the stem cell graft. CDR3 sequence: CASRYGTSGTDTQYF. DNA of the CDR3: TGTGCCAGCAGGTACGGGACTAGCGGAACAGATACGCAGTATTTT.